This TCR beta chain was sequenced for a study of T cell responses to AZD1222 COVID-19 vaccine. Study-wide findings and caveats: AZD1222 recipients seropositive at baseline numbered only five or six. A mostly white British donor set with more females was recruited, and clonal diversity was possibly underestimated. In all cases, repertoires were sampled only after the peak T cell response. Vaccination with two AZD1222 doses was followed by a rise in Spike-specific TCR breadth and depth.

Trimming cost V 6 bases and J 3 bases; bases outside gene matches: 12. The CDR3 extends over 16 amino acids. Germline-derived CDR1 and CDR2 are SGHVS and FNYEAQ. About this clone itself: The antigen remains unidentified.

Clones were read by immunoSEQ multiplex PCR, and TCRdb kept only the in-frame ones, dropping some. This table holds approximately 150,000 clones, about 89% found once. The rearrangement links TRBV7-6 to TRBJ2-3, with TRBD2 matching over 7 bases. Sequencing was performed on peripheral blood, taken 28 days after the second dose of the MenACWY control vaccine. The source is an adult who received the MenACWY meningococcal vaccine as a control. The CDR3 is CASSSLAGVSTDTQYF. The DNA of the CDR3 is TGTGCCAGCAGTTCCCTTGCGGGGGTTTCGACAGATACGCAGTATTTT.